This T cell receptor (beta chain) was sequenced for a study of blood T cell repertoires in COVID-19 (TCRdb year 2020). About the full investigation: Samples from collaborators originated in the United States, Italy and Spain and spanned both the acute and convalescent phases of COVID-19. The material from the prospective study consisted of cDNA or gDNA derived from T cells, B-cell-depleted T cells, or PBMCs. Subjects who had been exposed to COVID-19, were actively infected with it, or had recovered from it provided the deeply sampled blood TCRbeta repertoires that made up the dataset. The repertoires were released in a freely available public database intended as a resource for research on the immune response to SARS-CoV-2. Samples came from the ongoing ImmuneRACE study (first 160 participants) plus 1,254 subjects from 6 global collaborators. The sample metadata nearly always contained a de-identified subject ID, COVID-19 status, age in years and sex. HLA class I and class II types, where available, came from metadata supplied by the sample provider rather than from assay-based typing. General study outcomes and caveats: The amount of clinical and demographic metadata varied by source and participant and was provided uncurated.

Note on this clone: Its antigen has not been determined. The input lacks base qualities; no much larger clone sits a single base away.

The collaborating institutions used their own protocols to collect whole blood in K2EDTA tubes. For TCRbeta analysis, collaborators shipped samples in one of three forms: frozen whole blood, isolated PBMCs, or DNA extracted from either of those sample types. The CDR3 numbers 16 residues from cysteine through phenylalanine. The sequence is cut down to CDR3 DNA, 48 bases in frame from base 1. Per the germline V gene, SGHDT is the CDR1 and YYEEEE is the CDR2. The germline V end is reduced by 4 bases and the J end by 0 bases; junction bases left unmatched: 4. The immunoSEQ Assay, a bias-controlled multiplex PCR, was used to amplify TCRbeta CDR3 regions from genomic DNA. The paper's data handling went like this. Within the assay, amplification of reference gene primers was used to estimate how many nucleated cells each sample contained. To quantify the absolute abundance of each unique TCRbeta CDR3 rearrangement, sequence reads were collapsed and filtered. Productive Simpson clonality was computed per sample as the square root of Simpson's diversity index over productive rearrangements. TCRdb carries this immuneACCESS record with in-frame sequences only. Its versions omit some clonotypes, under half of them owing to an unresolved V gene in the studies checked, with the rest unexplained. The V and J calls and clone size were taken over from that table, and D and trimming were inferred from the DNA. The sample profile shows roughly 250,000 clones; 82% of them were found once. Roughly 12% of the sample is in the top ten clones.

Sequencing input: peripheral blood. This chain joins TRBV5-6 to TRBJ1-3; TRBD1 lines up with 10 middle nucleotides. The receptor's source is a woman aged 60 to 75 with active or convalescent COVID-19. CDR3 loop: CASSVGTGVSGNTIYF. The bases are TGTGCCAGCAGCGTGGGGACAGGGGTCTCTGGAAACACCATATATTTT.